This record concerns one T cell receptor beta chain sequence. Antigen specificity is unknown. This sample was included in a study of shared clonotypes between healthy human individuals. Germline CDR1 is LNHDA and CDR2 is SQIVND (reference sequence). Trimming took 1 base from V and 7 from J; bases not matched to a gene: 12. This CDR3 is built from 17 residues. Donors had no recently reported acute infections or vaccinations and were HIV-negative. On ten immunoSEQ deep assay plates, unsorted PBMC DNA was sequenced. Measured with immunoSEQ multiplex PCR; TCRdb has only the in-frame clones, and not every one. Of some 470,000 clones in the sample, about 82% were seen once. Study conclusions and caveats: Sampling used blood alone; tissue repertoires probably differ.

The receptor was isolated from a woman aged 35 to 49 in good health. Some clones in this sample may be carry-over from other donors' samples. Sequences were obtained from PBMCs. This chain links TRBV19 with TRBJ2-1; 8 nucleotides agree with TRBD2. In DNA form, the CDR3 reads TGTGCCAGTAGTATAGGCACTAGCGGCTATCGGGCTAATGAGCAGTTCTTC. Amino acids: CASSIGTSGYRANEQFF.